At least ten counts were recorded for the clone carrying this T cell receptor beta chain. Template material for amplifying TCR beta CDR3 regions consisted of RNA transcripts. HTBI primers were the set used in a first-round RT-PCR of the TCR CDR3. TCRdb called the multiplex PCR reads again in MiXCR, with one record for every CDR3 protein. This table holds about 510,000 distinct CDR3 sequences, 46% found once. This sample was taken from a study of T cells in Graves' hyperthyroidism and ophthalmopathy. The germline gives CDR1 ENHRY, CDR2 SYGVKD. The CDR3 totals 13 residues. V lost 6 bases and J lost 3; bases outside the gene matches: 4.

The specimen sequenced was peripheral blood or thyroid tissue (not recorded which). This clonotype was sampled from an adult woman with Graves' disease, either hyperthyroidism or ophthalmopathy (not recorded which). The chain couples TRBV10-3 to TRBJ2-7; 8 bases match TRBD1. The CDR3 nucleotides read TGTGCCATCAGCTGGACAGGGCTCTACGAGCAGTACTTC. Protein product: CAISWTGLYEQYF.